This T cell receptor (beta chain) derives from a study of T cells in Graves' hyperthyroidism and ophthalmopathy. Study-wide findings and caveats: Median prediction lead before ophthalmopathy onset was 5 to 7.5 months with the model. Within blood appeared most thyroid clonotypes that had expanded above 0.001.

This CDR3 has 14 amino acids. Trimming cost V 0 bases and J 6 bases, with 13 bases left between them. Germline lookup yields CDR1 DFQATT and CDR2 SNEGSKA (reference sequence). Absence of ophthalmopathy progression within 18 months defined stable Graves' hyperthyroidism. Amplification of TCR beta CDR3 regions used RNA as the template. HTBI primers were the set used in a first-round RT-PCR of the TCR CDR3. TCRdb recomputed calls from the multiplex PCR reads with MiXCR, one row per CDR3 protein. Seen here are about 740,000 distinct CDR3 sequences, 12% to 15% observed once, and the top ten hold 10% to 13%. This clonotype has at least ten counts. The antigen is unknown.

The sequence was collected from a woman between 18 and 29 years old with Graves' hyperthyroidism. V usage is TRBV20-1 and J usage is TRBJ2-3; D remains ambiguous. The sequencing sample was made of blood. This CDR3 reads CSARDGVVGDTQYF. The DNA of the CDR3 is TGCAGTGCTAGAGATGGGGTAGTGGGGGATACGCAGTATTTT.